The 29 T cell receptor beta chains reported below all come from one sample, sequenced in a study of regulatory T cells in long-lasting Graves disease. HTBI primers from iRepertoire and Arm-PCR of CDR3 regions yielded the TCR beta libraries. TCRdb analysed the multiplex PCR reads with MiXCR anew, one entry per CDR3 protein. The sample shows 300,000 to 400,000 distinct CDR3 sequences, roughly 21% of them seen only once. Time point specified: persistent/refractory GD, antithyroid drugs over 5 years with positive TRAb. PBMC RNA served as the TCR library source. Sequencing used peripheral blood mononuclear cells (PBMCs), obtained when the disease was refractory, from a patient treated with antithyroid drugs. These TCRs come from a female donor with Graves disease.

The chain recombines TRBV7-9 with TRBJ1-2; tentative D call: TRBD1 (6 bases). The CDR3 has 12 residues. Germline lookup yields CDR1 SEHNR and CDR2 FQNEAQ (reference sequence). The CDR3 reads CVTDRANYGYTF. Written as DNA, the CDR3 is TGTGTCACGGACAGAGCTAACTATGGCTACACCTTC. Variable domain in full (rest from reference TRBV7-9 and TRBJ1-2): DTGVSQNPRHKITKRGQNVTFRCDPISEHNRLYWYRQTLGQGPEFLTYFQNEAQLEKSRLLSDRFSAERPKGSFSTLEIQRTEQGDSAMYLCVTDRANYGYTFGSGTRLTVV.

J is TRBJ1-5 and V is TRBV7-8; TRBD1 is a possible D gene (5 bases). V lost 1 base, J lost 6 bases, and 13 bases lay in between. Looked up from germline, CDR1 is SGHVS and CDR2 is FQNEAQ. The CDR3 totals 15 residues. The CDR3 coding sequence is TGTGCCAGCAGCTTAGTTGGAGGGGCCGGTCAGCCCCAGCATTTT. Translation: CASSLVGGAGQPQHF.

As regards this clonotype: A single base is all that separates this from a far larger clone, so a read error is likely. The CDR3 DNA reads as TGTGCCAGCAGTTTATCGGCAGGGAAGTCAGAAAGACTGTTTTTT. It codes for CASSLSAGKSERLFF. The chain carries TRBV6-5 and TRBJ1-4; tentative D call: TRBD1 (5 bases). This CDR3 has 15 amino acids. Germline-derived CDR1 and CDR2 are MNHEY and SVGAGI.

This clonotype was seen ten or more times. This chain joins TRBV27 and TRBJ1-1; 7 positions agree with TRBD1. This CDR3 is 13 amino acids long. The trim removed 5 bases at V and 5 bases at J, leaving 5 bases unmatched. Germline V lookup: CDR1 MNHEY, CDR2 SMNVEV (reference sequence). This CDR3 is CASSVRGETEAFF. CDR3 coding DNA: TGTGCCAGCAGTGTCAGGGGGGAAACTGAAGCTTTCTTT.

This clonotype has more than one count but fewer than ten. CDR3: CASIRDTYNNIGTF. CDR3 coding DNA: TGTGCCAGCATTAGAGACACTTACAACAATATAGGCACCTTC. The chain uses TRBV7-2 and TRBJ1-2, with D unclear. Germline values: CDR1 SGHTA, CDR2 FQGNSA. V lost 7 bases and J 13 bases, leaving 25 bases between the germline ends. The CDR3 has 14 residues.

The table lists this clonotype with a few counts. Just one base apart from a much larger clone, this may be a read error. This chain links TRBV2 with TRBJ2-5; the D is unclear. V was shortened by 6 bases and J by 4 bases, with 15 bases between the two germline ends. Germline lookup yields CDR1 SNHLY and CDR2 FYNNEI. This CDR3 is built from 14 residues. The CDR3 DNA reads as TGTGCCAGCAGAGACGACGGATCAGGAGAGACCCAGTACTTC. It specifies CASRDDGSGETQYF.

Note on this clonotype: A much larger clone differs by one base, so this may be a read error. The chain has TRBV28 and TRBJ2-2; no clear D gene. The germline CDR1 and CDR2 sequences are MDHEN and SYDVKM. V dropped 7 bases and J dropped 3 bases, with 12 bases sitting between them. This CDR3 contains 14 residues. CDR3 DNA sequence: TGTGCCAGCAAGGCGCCAGACTACACCGGGGAGCTGTTTTTT. Residues: CASKAPDYTGELFF.

The chain has TRBV18 and TRBJ2-5; the match to TRBD2 covers 8 bases. This CDR3 has 18 amino acids. The V gene's germline CDR1 is KGHSH and CDR2 LQKENI. The ends lost 2 bases at V and 2 bases at J; junction bases unmatched: 13. This CDR3 reads CASSPALREAFGQETQYF. DNA of the CDR3: TGTGCCAGCTCACCAGCATTGCGGGAGGCTTTTGGACAAGAGACCCAGTACTTC.

There are a few counts of this clonotype. The chain links TRBV10-3 to TRBJ2-2; the D gene is possibly TRBD1 (6 bases). CDR1 ENHRY and CDR2 SYGVKD come from the germline V gene. With 3 bases removed from V and 5 bases from J, the gap between germline ends came to 22 bases. The CDR3 runs to 18 residues. The CDR3 nucleotides read TGTGCCATCAGTGATCCTAAGCCGGGACAATTACGGACCGGGGAGCTGTTTTTT. It translates to CAISDPKPGQLRTGELFF.

This clonotype was observed at least ten times. DNA of the CDR3: TGTGCCAGCAGTTACTCCCTCAGTCCAGCTGAAGCTTTCTTT. It is translated as CASSYSLSPAEAFF. The chain couples TRBV6-5 to TRBJ1-1, with unresolved D. V was trimmed by 0 bases and J by 6 bases, leaving 11 bases between them. Germline V lookup: CDR1 MNHEY, CDR2 SVGAGI. The CDR3 covers 14 residues.

The CDR3 protein is CASSQVRGDNEQFF. CDR3 bases: TGCGCCAGCAGCCAAGTTAGGGGAGACAATGAGCAGTTCTTC. This chain connects TRBV4-1 to TRBJ2-1; D might be TRBD1 or TRBD2, each matching 5 bases. CDR3 length: 14 residues. V gave up 1 base and J gave up 5 bases, with 9 bases separating them. CDR1 and CDR2 from the germline V gene are MGHRA and YSYEKL.

This clonotype occurred many times. The J gene is TRBJ1-2, the V gene TRBV16; D not certain. The V end lost 0 bases, the J end lost 0 bases, and 8 bases lay between the germline ends. There are 15 residues in the CDR3. Germline V gene lookup returns CDR1 KGHSY and CDR2 FQNENV. CDR3 nucleotides: TGTGCCAGCAGCCAATCATCGACTGCTAACTATGGCTACACCTTC. This gives the protein CASSQSSTANYGYTF.

This clonotype was seen ten or more times. This rearrangement joins TRBV7-9 to TRBJ1-1; the D gene is possibly TRBD1 (5 bases). Germline CDR1 is SEHNR and CDR2 is FQNEAQ (reference sequence). The CDR3 runs to 14 residues. Trimming removed 6 bases at V and 6 bases at J, with 17 bases between. DNA of the CDR3: TGTGCCAGCAGTCGCCGGCGGGGGGACCCTGAAGCTTTCTTT. Translating it yields CASSRRRGDPEAFF.

In this sample, this clonotype turned up many times. The rearrangement uses TRBV2 and TRBJ2-7, with D possibly being TRBD1 (5 bases). The germline V gene has CDR1 SNHLY and CDR2 FYNNEI. This CDR3 is 17 amino acids long. V was clipped by 5 bases and J by 0 bases, with 20 bases between them. CDR3 sequence: CASSTKPTGSLSYEQYF. The CDR3 nucleotides are TGTGCCAGCAGTACCAAACCCACAGGCAGCCTCTCCTACGAGCAGTACTTC. The variable domain in full, completed from reference TRBV2 and TRBJ2-7, reads EPEVTQTPSHQVTQMGQEVILRCVPISNHLYFYWYRQILGQKVEFLVSFYNNEISEKSEIFDDQFSVERPDGSNFTLKIRSTKLEDSAMYFCASSTKPTGSLSYEQYFGPGTRLTVT.

This clonotype was counted many times. This chain joins TRBV7-9 and TRBJ1-1; D remains ambiguous. With 3 bases removed from V and 5 bases from J, the gap between germline ends came to 13 bases. This CDR3 has 14 residues. Germline V gene lookup returns CDR1 SEHNR and CDR2 FQNEAQ (reference sequence). The DNA for the CDR3 is TGTGCCAGCAGCTTCTCCCCGGAGACGACTGAAGCTTTCTTT. Amino acid sequence: CASSFSPETTEAFF.

This clonotype was recorded once. A single base separates this from a much larger clone, so it may be a read error. The gene calls are TRBV7-3 and TRBJ1-2, with a tentative D call TRBD1 (6 bases). The V gene lost 1 base and the J gene lost 4 bases, with 7 bases spanning the gap. Germline lookup yields CDR1 SGHTA and CDR2 FQGTGA. The CDR3 extends over 13 amino acids. DNA of the CDR3: TGTGCCAGCAGCTTAAAACAGGGCTATGGCTACACCTTC. Its protein is CASSLKQGYGYTF.

This clonotype was picked up a small number of times. This chain connects TRBV3-1 to TRBJ1-1; 10 bases agree with TRBD1. V dropped 5 bases and J dropped 2; count of bases not matched to a gene: 5. Germline V gene sequence: CDR1 LGHDT, CDR2 YNNKEL (reference sequence). The CDR3 sequence is 15 residues long. The CDR3 bases are TGTGCCAGCAGCTCCCGGGACAGGGGAAACACTGAAGCTTTCTTT. This encodes CASSSRDRGNTEAFF.

The chain has TRBV28 and TRBJ1-3; D may be TRBD1 (5 bases). The CDR3 runs to 17 residues. The germline gives CDR1 MDHEN, CDR2 SYDVKM. With 4 bases removed from V and 0 bases from J, the gap between germline ends came to 16 bases. Here the CDR3 DNA reads TGTGCCAGCAGTTCACCCTCCGGGGGACGCTCTGGAAACACCATATATTTT. The encoded protein is CASSSPSGGRSGNTIYF. Combining the CDR3 with reference TRBV28 and TRBJ1-3 gives the whole variable domain DVKVTQSSRYLVKRTGEKVFLECVQDMDHENMFWYRQDPGLGLRLIYFSYDVKMKEKGDIPEGYSVSREKKERFSLILESASTNQTSMYLCASSSPSGGRSGNTIYFGEGSWLTVV.

This clonotype showed up just a few times. The rearrangement joins TRBV5-6 to TRBJ2-7, with 7 nucleotides matching TRBD1. This CDR3 is 14 amino acids long. V gave up 4 bases and J gave up 4 bases; unmatched junction bases: 8. Germline-derived CDR1 and CDR2 are SGHDT and YYEEEE. The CDR3 region is CASSVSGTVYEQYF. In DNA, the CDR3 is TGTGCCAGCAGCGTCTCCGGGACAGTTTACGAGCAGTACTTC.

This rearrangement joins TRBV5-1 to TRBJ1-5; no definite D call. The length of the CDR3 is 14 residues. Germline CDR1 reads SGHRS; CDR2 reads YFSETQ. V shed 4 bases and J shed 0 bases, with 8 bases lying between them. The chain's CDR3 is CASSPGNSNQPQHF. The CDR3 DNA follows: TGCGCCAGCAGCCCGGGAAATAGCAATCAGCCCCAGCATTTT.

This clonotype was found many times. The chain carries TRBV2 and TRBJ2-6; TRBD1 might be the D (5 bases). CDR1 SNHLY and CDR2 FYNNEI come from the germline V gene. Trimming took 8 bases from V and 4 from J, leaving 12 bases between them. This CDR3 has 14 amino acids. In nucleotides, the CDR3 is TGTGCCAGCCGGGTGGGGCCCGGGGCCAACGTCCTGACTTTC. This codes for CASRVGPGANVLTF.

The rearrangement uses TRBV2 and TRBJ2-1; 9 bases match TRBD1. Germline assignment: CDR1 SNHLY and CDR2 FYNNEI. V shed 7 bases and J 5 bases; nucleotides not matched to a gene: 6. This CDR3 region has 14 residues. CDR3: CASNEDRGNNEQFF. In DNA form, the CDR3 reads TGTGCCAGCAACGAGGACAGGGGCAACAATGAGCAGTTCTTC.

This clonotype was seen ten or more times. The V call is TRBV4-1, the J call TRBJ2-5; weak D call: TRBD1 (6 bases). V lost 4 bases to trimming and J lost 3 bases, with 9 bases between them. Germline lookup yields CDR1 MGHRA and CDR2 YSYEKL. CDR3 length: 13 amino acids. The CDR3 DNA follows: TGCGCCAGCAGCCGGGCAGGGGAAGAGACCCAGTACTTC. Encoded protein: CASSRAGEETQYF.

The sample holds many counts of this clonotype. The chain recombines TRBV2 with TRBJ1-5; 7 bases align to TRBD1. Losses at the gene ends were 2 bases for V and 0 bases for J; bases not matched to a gene: 13. The CDR3 loop spans 19 amino acids. Per the germline V gene, CDR1 is SNHLY and CDR2 is FYNNEI. In nucleotides, the CDR3 is TGTGCCAGCAGTGAAAGAGGTGGACAGGTCCTTAATAGCAATCAGCCCCAGCATTTT. Its protein is CASSERGGQVLNSNQPQHF. Full variable domain (outside the CDR3, taken from reference TRBV2 and TRBJ1-5): EPEVTQTPSHQVTQMGQEVILRCVPISNHLYFYWYRQILGQKVEFLVSFYNNEISEKSEIFDDQFSVERPDGSNFTLKIRSTKLEDSAMYFCASSERGGQVLNSNQPQHFGDGTRLSIL.

This clonotype was seen a few times. The V gene is TRBV12-3 or TRBV12-4, the J gene TRBJ1-3, with 9 positions matching TRBD1. Germline trimming cut 6 bases from V and 0 bases from J; bases unmatched to any gene: 3. This CDR3 region has 15 residues. The DNA for the CDR3 is TGTGCCAGCAGGCCGACAGGGGGCTCTGGAAACACCATATATTTT. This codes for CASRPTGGSGNTIYF.

The gene calls are TRBV11-2 and TRBJ2-7; 7 nucleotides line up with TRBD1. The CDR3 spans 13 residues. Per the germline V gene, CDR1 is SGHAT and CDR2 is FQNNGV. With 5 bases clipped from V and 9 bases from J, the junction kept 10 bases outside the gene matches. The CDR3 DNA is TGTGCCAGCAGCCGAGACAGGGCGCGCGTGCAGTACTTC. Its protein is CASSRDRARVQYF.

The gene calls are TRBV5-5 and TRBJ2-2; TRBD1 or TRBD2 may be the D gene (6 bases each). Germline V gives CDR1 SGHKS, CDR2 YYEKEE (reference sequence). V shed 7 bases and J shed 0 bases, with 10 bases lying between them. The CDR3 loop spans 14 amino acids. DNA for the CDR3: TGTGCCAGCGAGGGGGGTTCGAACACCGGGGAGCTGTTTTTT. Encoded protein: CASEGGSNTGELFF.

This clonotype occurred many times. The rearrangement links TRBV11-2 to TRBJ1-6; the D is unclear. The germline V and J ends were trimmed by 5 bases and 8 bases, with 16 bases remaining between them. The CDR3 has 15 amino acids. Per germline, CDR1 SGHAT and CDR2 FQNNGV. CDR3 region: CASSLGPSKDSPLHF. For the CDR3, the DNA is TGTGCCAGCAGCCTCGGACCCAGCAAGGATTCACCCCTCCACTTT. The full variable domain, in which reference TRBV11-2 and TRBJ1-6 provide the parts outside the CDR3, is EAGVAQSPRYKIIEKRQSVAFWCNPISGHATLYWYQQILGQGPKLLIQFQNNGVVDDSQLPKDRFSAERLKGVDSTLKIQPAKLEDSAVYLCASSLGPSKDSPLHFGNGTRLTVT.

There are many counts of this clonotype. J is TRBJ1-2 and V is TRBV7-8; the match to TRBD1 covers 8 bases. This CDR3 contains 15 residues. The V segment lost 1 base and the J segment 6 bases; nucleotides outside the gene matches: 7. Germline V gene sequence: CDR1 SGHVS, CDR2 FQNEAQ. The CDR3 loop reads CASSLGTGSADGYTF. In DNA form, the CDR3 reads TGTGCCAGCAGCTTAGGGACAGGGTCGGCTGATGGCTACACCTTC. The whole variable domain, filled in from reference TRBV7-8 and TRBJ1-2, reads GAGVSQSPRYKVAKRGQDVALRCDPISGHVSLFWYQQALGQGPEFLTYFQNEAQLDKSGLPSDRFFAERPEGSVSTLKIQRTQQEDSAVYLCASSLGTGSADGYTFGSGTRLTVV.